This T cell receptor (beta chain) was identified during a study of cytomegalovirus exposure and HLA in healthy donors. Germline V CDR1 and CDR2: LNHDA, SQIVND (reference sequence). This CDR3 region has 15 residues. J lost 5 bases, V lost 3 bases, and 3 bases had no gene match. The PCR used 60 Vbeta and 13 Jbeta primers. The protocol was immunoSEQ multiplex PCR, while the TCRdb copy is restricted to in-frame clones and leaves out a portion. In the table there are about 82,000 clones, under 80% of which are singletons. The rearrangement links TRBV19 to TRBJ2-2; 10 bases fit TRBD1. The receptor was derived from a man aged 25-45 years in good health and CMV-seropositive. The sample comprised PBMCs. CDR3 sequence: CASSIWTGGTGELFF. The CDR3 DNA sequence: TGTGCCAGTAGTATCTGGACAGGGGGGACCGGGGAGCTGTTTTTT.